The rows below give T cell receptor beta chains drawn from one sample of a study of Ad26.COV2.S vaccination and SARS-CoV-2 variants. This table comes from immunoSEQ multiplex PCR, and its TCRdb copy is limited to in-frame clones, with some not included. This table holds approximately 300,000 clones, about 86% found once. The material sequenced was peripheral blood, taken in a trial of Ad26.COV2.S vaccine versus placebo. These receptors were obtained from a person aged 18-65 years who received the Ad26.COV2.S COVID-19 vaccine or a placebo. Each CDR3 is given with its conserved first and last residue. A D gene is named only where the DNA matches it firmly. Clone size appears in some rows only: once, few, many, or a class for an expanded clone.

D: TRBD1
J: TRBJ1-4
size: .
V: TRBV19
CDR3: CASSILTGRSEKLFF
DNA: TGTGCCAGTAGTATCCTGACAGGGAGGAGTGAAAAACTGTTTTTT

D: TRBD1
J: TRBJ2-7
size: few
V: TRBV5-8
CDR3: CASSLLTGDAYEQYF
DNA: TGTGCCAGCAGCTTGCTGACAGGGGACGCCTACGAGCAGTACTTC

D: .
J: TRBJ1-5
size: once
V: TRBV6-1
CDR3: CASSEAYHREGYF
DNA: TGTGCCAGCAGTGAAGCATACCACCGGGAGGGATATTTT

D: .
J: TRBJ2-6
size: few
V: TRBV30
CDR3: CAWSVSGANVLTF
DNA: TGTGCCTGGAGTGTCTCTGGGGCCAACGTCCTGACTTTC

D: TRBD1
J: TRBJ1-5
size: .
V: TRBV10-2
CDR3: CASSKGQGPNSNQPQHF
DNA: TGCGCCAGCAGTAAGGGACAGGGACCAAATAGCAATCAGCCCCAGCATTTT

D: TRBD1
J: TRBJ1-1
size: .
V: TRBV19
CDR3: CASSIGGQGATEAFF
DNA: TGTGCCAGTAGTATAGGTGGGCAGGGGGCAACTGAAGCTTTCTTT

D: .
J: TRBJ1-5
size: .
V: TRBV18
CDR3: CASSLLGNQPQHF
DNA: TGTGCCAGCTCACTTTTAGGCAATCAGCCCCAGCATTTT

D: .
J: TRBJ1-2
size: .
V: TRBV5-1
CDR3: CASSPATGTYGYTF
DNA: TGCGCCAGCAGCCCCGCAACAGGAACTTATGGCTACACCTTC

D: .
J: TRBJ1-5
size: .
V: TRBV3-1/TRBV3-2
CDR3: CASGFDLNQPQHF
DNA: TGTGCCAGCGGCTTCGATCTCAATCAGCCCCAGCATTTT

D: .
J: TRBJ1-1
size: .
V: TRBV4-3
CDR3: CASSQAGRNTEAFF
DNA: TGCGCCAGCAGCCAGGCGGGACGGAACACTGAAGCTTTCTTT

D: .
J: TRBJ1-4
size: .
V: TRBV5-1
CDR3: CASTPEGDEKLFF
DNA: TGCGCCAGCACCCCAGAAGGGGATGAAAAACTGTTTTTT

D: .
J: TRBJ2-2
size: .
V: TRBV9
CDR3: CASSVGHSNTGELFF
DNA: TGTGCCAGCAGCGTGGGACATTCGAACACCGGGGAGCTGTTTTTT

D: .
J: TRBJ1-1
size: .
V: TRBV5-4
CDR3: CASSLEGTGTEAFF
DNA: TGTGCCAGCAGCTTGGAGGGAACGGGCACTGAAGCTTTCTTT

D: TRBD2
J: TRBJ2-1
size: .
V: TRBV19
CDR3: CASRKRGGGNEQFF
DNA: TGTGCCAGTAGAAAGCGGGGGGGCGGTAATGAGCAGTTCTTC

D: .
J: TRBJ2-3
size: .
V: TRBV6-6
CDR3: CASSYSKGRGDTQYF
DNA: TGTGCCAGCAGTTACTCGAAAGGCCGGGGAGATACGCAGTATTTT